Sequencing of this TCR beta chain was carried out in a study of regulatory T cells in long-lasting Graves disease. This sample's time point: newly diagnosed GD, antithyroid drugs for less than 3 months. The authors made the TCR library using RNA they extracted from PBMCs. The V gene lost 1 base and the J gene lost 7 bases, with 14 bases spanning the gap. The V gene's germline CDR1 is SGHAT and CDR2 FQNNGV. CDR3 length: 15 amino acids. The table lists this clonotype with a few counts. Construction of TCR beta libraries relied on iRepertoire HTBI primers and on Arm-PCR targeting CDR3 regions. TCRdb processed the multiplex PCR reads anew with MiXCR; each CDR3 protein has one entry. This sample carries roughly 360,000 distinct CDR3 sequences, roughly 12% of them seen once, and the ten largest clones take 18%. These data also featured in a second study, about T cells in Graves' hyperthyroidism and ophthalmopathy.

The chain joins TRBV11-2 to TRBJ2-1, with D perhaps TRBD1 (5 bases). Sequenced material: peripheral blood mononuclear cells (PBMCs), taken at new diagnosis, from a patient treated with antithyroid drugs. The sequence was obtained from a woman aged 18-29 years with Graves disease. The DNA of the CDR3 is TGTGCCAGCAGCTTAGCTAGGGGCCCTCTAAATGAGCAGTTCTTC. Translating it yields CASSLARGPLNEQFF.